The 9 T cell receptor beta chains given below trace back to one sample, sequenced in a study of shared clonotypes between healthy human individuals (dated by TCRdb to 2018 to 2020). For the CD8 naive samples, CD45RO-negative cells were positively selected for CCR7, yielding a CD45RA+CCR7+ population from which TemRA cells were excluded. Receptor amplification or capture employed the immunoSEQ multiplex PCR assay. Drawn from immuneACCESS, this table holds only the in-frame rearrangements with V and J called that TCRdb kept. Clones are partly lost; checked studies trace under half to an unresolved V gene and leave the rest unexplained. The sample data list 800,000 or so clones, and 90% to 97% of these were observed just once. The ten largest clonotypes hold around 0.21% of the sample. The source material was naive CD8+ T cells sorted from blood. The sample's cell subset or site label is to be understood as: CD45RA+CCR7+. These receptors originate from a man aged 30-40 years in good health.

The chain employs TRBV6-6 and TRBJ2-7, with TRBD1 matching over 7 bases. There are 16 residues in the CDR3. CDR1 and CDR2 (germline): MNHNY, SVGAGI (reference sequence). V lost 5 bases, J lost 3 bases, and 13 bases stayed unmatched. The chain's CDR3 is CASSGDRDSSFYEQYF. Written as DNA, the CDR3 is TGTGCCAGCAGTGGGGACCGGGACAGCAGCTTCTACGAGCAGTACTTC.

The table lists this clone with a few counts. V usage is TRBV11-2 and J usage is TRBJ2-2, with D perhaps being TRBD1 or TRBD2 (5 bases each). Germline V CDR1 and CDR2: SGHAT, FQNNGV. The V end lost 0 bases, the J end lost 4 bases, and 15 bases lay between the germline ends. This CDR3 is 17 amino acids long. CDR3 sequence (DNA): TGTGCCAGCAGCTTAGATCTAGACGGGACCCCCACCGGGGAGCTGTTTTTT. Amino acid sequence: CASSLDLDGTPTGELFF.

The J gene is TRBJ2-1, the V gene TRBV27; D is undetermined. The length of the CDR3 is 11 residues. CDR1 and CDR2 (germline): MNHEY, SMNVEV (reference sequence). The V gene lost 7 bases and the J gene lost 7 bases, with 8 bases spanning the gap. DNA of the CDR3: TGTGCCAGCATACGAGCGAATGAGCAGTTCTTC. Protein: CASIRANEQFF.

The chain has TRBV27 and TRBJ2-1; no clear D gene. The V and J ends lost 5 bases and 2 bases respectively, with 19 bases between them. The germline CDR1 and CDR2 sequences are MNHEY and SMNVEV (reference sequence). This CDR3 is built from 17 residues. The CDR3 spells CASSPYSRLVAYNEQFF. DNA for the CDR3: TGTGCCAGCAGTCCCTATAGCCGCCTAGTTGCCTACAATGAGCAGTTCTTC.

The chain couples TRBV27 to TRBJ2-7; 11 bases align to TRBD2. The CDR3 extends over 16 amino acids. V lost 1 base to trimming and J lost 4 bases; unmatched junction nucleotides: 6. The germline gives CDR1 MNHEY, CDR2 SMNVEV (reference sequence). CDR3 sequence (DNA): TGTGCCAGCAGTTTATTTTTCCTAGCGGGAGGTTACGAGCAGTACTTC. As protein: CASSLFFLAGGYEQYF.

In DNA form, the CDR3 reads TGTGCCAGCAGTGGAGTTACGGGCCCTACCCACGAGCAGTACTTC. This encodes CASSGVTGPTHEQYF. This rearrangement joins TRBV25-1 to TRBJ2-7; the D is unclear. The CDR3 runs 15 residues. V was pared by 4 bases and J by 5 bases, with 18 bases between. Germline lookup yields CDR1 MGHDK and CDR2 SYGVNS.

The chain joins TRBV9 to TRBJ2-2; possibly TRBD1 for D (5 bases). Germline CDR1 reads SGDLS; CDR2 reads YYNGEE. V lost 5 bases, J lost 1 base, and 6 bases lay in between. The CDR3 is 13 amino acids. The CDR3 DNA reads TGTGCCAGCAGAGGACAGAACACCGGGGAGCTGTTTTTT. Protein sequence: CASRGQNTGELFF.

This chain links TRBV27 with TRBJ2-4; 8 bases agree with TRBD1. The ends lost 6 bases at V and 7 bases at J; junction bases unmatched: 5. Germline CDR1 MNHEY, CDR2 SMNVEV (reference sequence). The CDR3 totals 13 residues. The CDR3 region has the DNA TGTGCCAGCAGCCGGACAGGGCCGAACATTCAGTACTTC. Protein sequence: CASSRTGPNIQYF.

This sequence joins TRBV29-1 and TRBJ2-3, with D possibly matching TRBD2 (6 bases). The CDR3 consists of 15 residues. V lost 2 bases, J lost 1 base, and 13 bases lay in between. CDR1 and CDR2 (germline): SQVTM, ANQGSEA. The CDR3 region is CSVEIVGSGTDTQYF. CDR3 sequence (DNA): TGCAGCGTTGAAATCGTCGGGAGTGGCACAGATACGCAGTATTTT.